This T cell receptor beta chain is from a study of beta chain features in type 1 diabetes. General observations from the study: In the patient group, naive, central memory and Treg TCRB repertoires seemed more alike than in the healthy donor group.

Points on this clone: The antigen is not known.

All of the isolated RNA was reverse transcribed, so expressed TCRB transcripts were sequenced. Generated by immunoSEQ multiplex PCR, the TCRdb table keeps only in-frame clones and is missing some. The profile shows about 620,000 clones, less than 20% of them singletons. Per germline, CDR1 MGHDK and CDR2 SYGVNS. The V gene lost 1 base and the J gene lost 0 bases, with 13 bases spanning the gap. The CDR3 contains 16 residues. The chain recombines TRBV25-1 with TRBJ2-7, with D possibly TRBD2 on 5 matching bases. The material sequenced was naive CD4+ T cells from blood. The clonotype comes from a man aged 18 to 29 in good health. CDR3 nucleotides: TGTGCCAGCAGTGAATTTTCAAGCGGTAGCTCCTACGAGCAGTACTTC. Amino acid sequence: CASSEFSSGSSYEQYF.